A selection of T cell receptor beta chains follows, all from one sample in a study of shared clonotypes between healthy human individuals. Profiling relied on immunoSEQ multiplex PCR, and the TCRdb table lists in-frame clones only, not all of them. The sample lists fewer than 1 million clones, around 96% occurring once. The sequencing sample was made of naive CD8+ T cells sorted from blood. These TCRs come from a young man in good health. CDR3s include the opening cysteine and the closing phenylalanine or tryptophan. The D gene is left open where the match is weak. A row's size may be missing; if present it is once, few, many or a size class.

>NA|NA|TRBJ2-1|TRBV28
CASSFRKTGSLANEQFF
TGTGCCAGCAGTTTCCGTAAAACCGGGTCCTTGGCCAATGAGCAGTTCTTC
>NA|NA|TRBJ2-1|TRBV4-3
CASSRDSIADYSYNEQFF
TGCGCCAGCAGCCGGGATTCAATAGCGGACTACTCCTACAATGAGCAGTTCTTC
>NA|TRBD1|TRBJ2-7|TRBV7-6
CASSLETGGASAYEQYF
TGTGCCAGCAGCTTAGAAACAGGGGGCGCTTCCGCCTACGAGCAGTACTTC
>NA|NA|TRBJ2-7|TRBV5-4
CASSSADSRHSYEQYF
TGTGCCAGCAGCTCGGCGGACAGCCGACACTCCTACGAGCAGTACTTC
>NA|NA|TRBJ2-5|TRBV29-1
CSVEGISAETQYF
TGCAGCGTTGAAGGTATTAGCGCGGAGACCCAGTACTTC
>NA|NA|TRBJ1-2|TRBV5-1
CASSRYRDGAGGYTF
TGCGCCAGCAGCAGATACAGGGACGGTGCTGGGGGCTACACCTTC
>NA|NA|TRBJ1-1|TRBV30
CAWSSGTGMNTEAFF
TGTGCCTGGAGTTCGGGAACAGGGATGAACACTGAAGCTTTCTTT
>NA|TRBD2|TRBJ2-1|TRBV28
CASSLWAGDEQFF
TGTGCCAGCAGTTTGTGGGCGGGGGATGAGCAGTTCTTC
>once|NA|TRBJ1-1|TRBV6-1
CASPGLMNTEAFF
TGTGCCAGCCCGGGTCTCATGAACACTGAAGCTTTCTTT
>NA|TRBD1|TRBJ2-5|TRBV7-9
CASSAPGQGAPTQETQYF
TGTGCCAGCAGCGCACCGGGACAGGGGGCTCCCACGCAAGAGACCCAGTACTTC
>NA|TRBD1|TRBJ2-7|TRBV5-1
CASSYQTGGSYEQYF
TGCGCCAGCAGCTATCAGACAGGGGGGTCCTACGAGCAGTACTTC
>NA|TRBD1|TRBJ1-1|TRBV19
CASNFGTGGWNTEAFF
TGTGCCAGTAACTTCGGGACAGGAGGATGGAACACTGAAGCTTTCTTT
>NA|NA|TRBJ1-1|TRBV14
CASSLLRILNTEAFF
TGTGCCAGCAGCCTTTTGAGAATATTGAACACTGAAGCTTTCTTT
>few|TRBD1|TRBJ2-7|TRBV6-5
CASSQGTGGYEQYF
TGTGCCAGCAGTCAAGGGACAGGGGGCTACGAGCAGTACTTC
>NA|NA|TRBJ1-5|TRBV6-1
CASSEDRGSNQPQHF
TGTGCCAGCAGTGAAGACCGGGGAAGCAATCAGCCCCAGCATTTT
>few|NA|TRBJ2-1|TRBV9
CASSRDQHNEQFF
TGTGCCAGCAGCCGGGACCAACACAATGAGCAGTTCTTC
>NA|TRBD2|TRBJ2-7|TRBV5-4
CASSFGLAGAEQYF
TGTGCCAGCAGTTTCGGACTAGCGGGAGCCGAGCAGTACTTC
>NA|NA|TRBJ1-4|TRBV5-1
CASSLRLTTATNEKLFF
TGCGCCAGCAGCTTGAGGCTAACAACTGCAACTAATGAAAAACTGTTTTTT
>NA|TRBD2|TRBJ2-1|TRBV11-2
CASSPGIAGGLDEQFF
TGTGCCAGCAGCCCGGGGATAGCGGGAGGGCTAGATGAGCAGTTCTTC
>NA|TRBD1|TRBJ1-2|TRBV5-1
CASSSGTGTNYGYTF
TGCGCCAGCAGCAGCGGGACAGGCACTAACTATGGCTACACCTTC
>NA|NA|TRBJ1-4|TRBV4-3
CASSQDFLRSGTNEKLFF
TGCGCCAGCAGCCAAGATTTTCTCAGGTCAGGGACTAATGAAAAACTGTTTTTT
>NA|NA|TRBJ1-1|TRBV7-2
CASSLAGRAEAFF
TGTGCCAGCAGCTTAGCAGGCAGGGCTGAAGCTTTCTTT
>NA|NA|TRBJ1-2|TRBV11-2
CASSFTGILYGYTF
TGTGCCAGCAGCTTTACAGGGATCCTCTATGGCTACACCTTC
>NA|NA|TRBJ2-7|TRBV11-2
CASRTRDGSYEQYF
TGTGCCAGCAGGACTAGGGACGGGTCCTACGAGCAGTACTTC
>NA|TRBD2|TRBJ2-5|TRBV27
CASGGRAWTQYF
TGTGCCAGCGGCGGGAGGGCCTGGACCCAGTACTTC
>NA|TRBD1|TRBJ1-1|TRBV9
CASSVWGQGDTEAFF
TGTGCCAGCAGCGTCTGGGGGCAGGGGGACACTGAAGCTTTCTTT